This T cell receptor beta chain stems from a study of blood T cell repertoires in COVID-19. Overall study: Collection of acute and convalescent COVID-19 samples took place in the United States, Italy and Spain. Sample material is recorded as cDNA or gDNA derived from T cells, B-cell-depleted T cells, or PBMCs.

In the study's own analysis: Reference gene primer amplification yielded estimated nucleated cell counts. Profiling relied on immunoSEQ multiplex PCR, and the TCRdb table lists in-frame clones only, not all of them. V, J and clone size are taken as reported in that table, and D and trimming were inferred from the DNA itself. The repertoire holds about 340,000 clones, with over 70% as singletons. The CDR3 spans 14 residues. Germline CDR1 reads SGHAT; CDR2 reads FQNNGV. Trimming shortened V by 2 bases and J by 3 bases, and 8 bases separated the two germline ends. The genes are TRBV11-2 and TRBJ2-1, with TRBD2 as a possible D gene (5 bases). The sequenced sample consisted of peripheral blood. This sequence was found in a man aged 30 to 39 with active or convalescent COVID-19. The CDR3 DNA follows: TGTGCCAGCAGCTTAAGCGGTCACTACAATGAGCAGTTCTTC. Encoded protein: CASSLSGHYNEQFF.